This T cell receptor (beta chain) stems from a study of blood T cell repertoires in COVID-19. V lost 0 bases to trimming and J lost 3 bases; unmatched junction nucleotides: 5. Germline-derived CDR1 and CDR2 are ENHRY and SYGVKD. This CDR3 spans 15 amino acids. Some clones are missing from TCRdb's copy, which holds only in-frame ones; the method was immunoSEQ multiplex PCR. The sample shows about 300,000 clones, over 85% of them seen only once. This receptor was obtained from a woman between 25 and 40 years old with COVID-19, enrolled during active disease. Sequencing was done on a sample of peripheral blood. The rearrangement joins TRBV10-3 to TRBJ2-7, with 7 bases matching TRBD1. CDR3 coding DNA: TGTGCCATCAGTGAGTCCCGGGACAGTAACTACGAGCAGTACTTC. Protein: CAISESRDSNYEQYF.